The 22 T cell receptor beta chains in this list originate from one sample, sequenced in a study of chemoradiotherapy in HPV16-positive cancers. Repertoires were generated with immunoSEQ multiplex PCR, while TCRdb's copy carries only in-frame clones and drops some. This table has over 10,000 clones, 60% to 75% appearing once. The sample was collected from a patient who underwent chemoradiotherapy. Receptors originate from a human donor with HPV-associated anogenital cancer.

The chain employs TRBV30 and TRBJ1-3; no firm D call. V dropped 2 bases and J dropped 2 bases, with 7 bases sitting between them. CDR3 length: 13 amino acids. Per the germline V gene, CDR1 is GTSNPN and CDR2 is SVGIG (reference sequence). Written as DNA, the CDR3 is TGTGCCTGGAGTCGTATAGCTGGAAACACCATATATTTT. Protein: CAWSRIAGNTIYF.

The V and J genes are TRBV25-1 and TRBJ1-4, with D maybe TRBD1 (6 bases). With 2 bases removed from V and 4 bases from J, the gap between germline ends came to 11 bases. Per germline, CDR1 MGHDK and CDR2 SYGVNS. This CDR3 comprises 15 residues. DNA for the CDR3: TGTGCCAGCAGTGAACCCCAGGGGATTAATGAAAAACTGTTTTTT. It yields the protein CASSEPQGINEKLFF.

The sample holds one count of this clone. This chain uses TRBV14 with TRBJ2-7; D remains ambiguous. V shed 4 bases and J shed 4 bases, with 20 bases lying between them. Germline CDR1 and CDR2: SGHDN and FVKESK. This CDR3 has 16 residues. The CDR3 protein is CASSPASATWRYEQYF. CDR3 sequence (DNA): TGTGCCAGCAGCCCAGCATCAGCTACATGGAGATACGAGCAGTACTTC.

In nucleotides, the CDR3 is TGTGCCAGCAGTGGGGCCGGCATTCAGTACTTC. It specifies CASSGAGIQYF. The chain combines TRBV6-1 with TRBJ2-4; D unresolved. Germline values: CDR1 MNHNS, CDR2 SASEGT. Trimming took off 4 bases at V and 9 bases at J, with 7 bases between the two ends. This CDR3 is built from 11 residues.

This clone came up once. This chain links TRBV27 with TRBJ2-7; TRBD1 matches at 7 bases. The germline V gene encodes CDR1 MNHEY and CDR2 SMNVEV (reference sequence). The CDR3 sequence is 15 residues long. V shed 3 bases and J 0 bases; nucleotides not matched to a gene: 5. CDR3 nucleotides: TGTGCCAGCAGTTTGACAGGGCTATACTCCTACGAGCAGTACTTC. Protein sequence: CASSLTGLYSYEQYF.

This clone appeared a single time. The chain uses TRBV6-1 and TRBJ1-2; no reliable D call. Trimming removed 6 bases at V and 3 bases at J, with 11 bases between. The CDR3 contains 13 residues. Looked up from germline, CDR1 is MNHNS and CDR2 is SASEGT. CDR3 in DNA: TGTGCCAGCAGCGGCAACACCGACTATGGCTACACCTTC. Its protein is CASSGNTDYGYTF.

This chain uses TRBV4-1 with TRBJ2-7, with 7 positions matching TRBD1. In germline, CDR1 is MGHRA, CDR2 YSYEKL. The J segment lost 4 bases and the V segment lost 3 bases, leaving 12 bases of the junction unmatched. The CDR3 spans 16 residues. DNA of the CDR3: TGCGCCAGCAGCCAGGACATGACAGGGTCTTTTTACGAGCAGTACTTC. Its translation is CASSQDMTGSFYEQYF.

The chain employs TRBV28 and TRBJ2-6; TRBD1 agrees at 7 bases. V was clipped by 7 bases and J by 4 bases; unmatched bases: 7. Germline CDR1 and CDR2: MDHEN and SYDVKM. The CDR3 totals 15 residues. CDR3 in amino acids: CASIKGAIGANVLTF. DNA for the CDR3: TGTGCCAGCATCAAGGGGGCGATCGGGGCCAACGTCCTGACTTTC.

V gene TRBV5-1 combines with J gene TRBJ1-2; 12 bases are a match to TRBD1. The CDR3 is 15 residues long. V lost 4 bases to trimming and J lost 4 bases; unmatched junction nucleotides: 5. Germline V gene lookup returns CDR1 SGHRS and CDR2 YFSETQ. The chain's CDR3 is CASSTGTGGGYGYTF. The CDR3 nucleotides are TGCGCCAGCAGCACCGGGACAGGGGGCGGCTATGGCTACACCTTC.

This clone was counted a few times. CDR3 amino acids: CASSRQGRGQPQHF. The CDR3 DNA follows: TGTGCCAGCAGCCGACAGGGCCGAGGACAGCCCCAGCATTTT. The chain recombines TRBV4-2 with TRBJ1-5; 7 bases are a match to TRBD1. J was trimmed by 7 bases and V by 4 bases; bases with no gene match: 7. The CDR3 is 14 amino acids. Germline V lookup: CDR1 LGHNA, CDR2 YNFKEQ.

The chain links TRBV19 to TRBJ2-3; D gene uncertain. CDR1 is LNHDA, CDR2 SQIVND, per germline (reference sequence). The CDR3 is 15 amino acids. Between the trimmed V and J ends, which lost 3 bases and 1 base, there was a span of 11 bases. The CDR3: CASSIAVGRTDTQYF. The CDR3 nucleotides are TGTGCCAGTAGTATCGCAGTTGGGCGCACAGATACGCAGTATTTT.

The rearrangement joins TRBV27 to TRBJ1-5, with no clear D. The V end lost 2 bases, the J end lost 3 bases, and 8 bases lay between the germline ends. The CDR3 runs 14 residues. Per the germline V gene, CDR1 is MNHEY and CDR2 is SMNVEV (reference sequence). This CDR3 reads CASSLTAFNQPQHF. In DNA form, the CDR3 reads TGTGCCAGCAGTTTAACGGCCTTCAATCAGCCCCAGCATTTT.

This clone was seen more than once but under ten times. The chain's CDR3 is CASSQETGGGQGIGEQFF. CDR3 nucleotides: TGTGCCAGCAGCCAAGAAACGGGTGGGGGACAGGGGATAGGTGAGCAGTTCTTC. The chain links TRBV4-2 to TRBJ2-1; 10 bases are a match to TRBD1. V gave up 0 bases and J gave up 9 bases; unmatched junction bases: 14. Germline values: CDR1 LGHNA, CDR2 YNFKEQ. This CDR3 has 18 amino acids.

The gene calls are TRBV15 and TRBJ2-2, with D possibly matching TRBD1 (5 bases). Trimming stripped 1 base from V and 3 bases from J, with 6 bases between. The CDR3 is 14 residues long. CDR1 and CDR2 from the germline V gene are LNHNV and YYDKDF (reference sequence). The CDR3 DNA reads TGTGCCACCAGCAGAGCCAGGGACACCGGGGAGCTGTTTTTT. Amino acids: CATSRARDTGELFF.

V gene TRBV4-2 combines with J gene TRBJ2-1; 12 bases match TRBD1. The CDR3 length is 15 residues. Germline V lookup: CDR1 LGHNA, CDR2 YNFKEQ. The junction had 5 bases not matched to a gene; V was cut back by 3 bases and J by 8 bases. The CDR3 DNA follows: TGTGCCAGCAGCCACCCCGGGACAGGGGGCTATGAGCAGTTCTTC. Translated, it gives CASSHPGTGGYEQFF.

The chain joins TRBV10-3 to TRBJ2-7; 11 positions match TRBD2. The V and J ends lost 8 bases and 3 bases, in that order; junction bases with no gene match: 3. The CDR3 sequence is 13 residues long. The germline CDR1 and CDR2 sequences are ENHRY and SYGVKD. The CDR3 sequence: CAILTSGSYEQYF. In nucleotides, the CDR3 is TGTGCCATCCTAACTAGCGGGAGCTACGAGCAGTACTTC.

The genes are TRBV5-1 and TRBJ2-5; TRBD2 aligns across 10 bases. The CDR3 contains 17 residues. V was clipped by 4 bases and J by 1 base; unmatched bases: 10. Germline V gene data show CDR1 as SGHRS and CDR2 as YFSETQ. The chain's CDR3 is CASSRVAGGRGQETQYF. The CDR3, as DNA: TGCGCCAGCAGCCGGGTAGCGGGAGGTAGAGGCCAAGAGACCCAGTACTTC.

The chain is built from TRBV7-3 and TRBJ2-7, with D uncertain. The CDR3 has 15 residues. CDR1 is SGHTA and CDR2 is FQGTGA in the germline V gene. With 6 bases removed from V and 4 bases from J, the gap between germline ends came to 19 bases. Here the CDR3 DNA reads TGTGCCAGCAGTAACACCGGCAGCCGGCGGTACGAGCAGTACTTC. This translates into CASSNTGSRRYEQYF.

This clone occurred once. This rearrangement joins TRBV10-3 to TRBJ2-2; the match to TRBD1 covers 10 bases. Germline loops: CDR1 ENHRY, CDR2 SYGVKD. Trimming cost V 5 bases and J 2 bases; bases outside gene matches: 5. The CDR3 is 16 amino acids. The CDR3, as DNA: TGTGCCATCAGTATTGGGACAGGGGCAAACACCGGGGAGCTGTTTTTT. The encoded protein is CAISIGTGANTGELFF.

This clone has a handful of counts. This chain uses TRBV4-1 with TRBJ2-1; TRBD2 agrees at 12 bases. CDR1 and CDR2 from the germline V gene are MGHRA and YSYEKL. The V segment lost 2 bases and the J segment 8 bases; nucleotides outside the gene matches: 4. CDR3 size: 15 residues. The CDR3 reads CASSQLAGGWDEQFF. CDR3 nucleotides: TGCGCCAGCAGCCAACTAGCGGGAGGGTGGGATGAGCAGTTCTTC.

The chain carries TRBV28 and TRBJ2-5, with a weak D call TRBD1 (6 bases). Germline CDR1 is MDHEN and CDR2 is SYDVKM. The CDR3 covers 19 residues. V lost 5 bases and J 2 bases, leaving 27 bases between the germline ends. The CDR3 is CASSTPGDDNRDLQETQYF. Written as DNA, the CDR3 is TGTGCCAGCAGTACCCCGGGTGATGACAACAGGGACCTTCAAGAGACCCAGTACTTC. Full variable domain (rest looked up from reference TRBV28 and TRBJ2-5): DVKVTQSSRYLVKRTGEKVFLECVQDMDHENMFWYRQDPGLGLRLIYFSYDVKMKEKGDIPEGYSVSREKKERFSLILESASTNQTSMYLCASSTPGDDNRDLQETQYFGPGTRLLVL.

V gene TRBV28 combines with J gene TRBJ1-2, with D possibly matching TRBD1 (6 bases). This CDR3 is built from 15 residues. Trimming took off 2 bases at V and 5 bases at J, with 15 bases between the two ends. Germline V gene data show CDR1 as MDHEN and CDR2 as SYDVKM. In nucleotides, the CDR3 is TGTGCCAGCAGTTTAGGAGGGGGGATACGGTATGGCTACACCTTC. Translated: CASSLGGGIRYGYTF.